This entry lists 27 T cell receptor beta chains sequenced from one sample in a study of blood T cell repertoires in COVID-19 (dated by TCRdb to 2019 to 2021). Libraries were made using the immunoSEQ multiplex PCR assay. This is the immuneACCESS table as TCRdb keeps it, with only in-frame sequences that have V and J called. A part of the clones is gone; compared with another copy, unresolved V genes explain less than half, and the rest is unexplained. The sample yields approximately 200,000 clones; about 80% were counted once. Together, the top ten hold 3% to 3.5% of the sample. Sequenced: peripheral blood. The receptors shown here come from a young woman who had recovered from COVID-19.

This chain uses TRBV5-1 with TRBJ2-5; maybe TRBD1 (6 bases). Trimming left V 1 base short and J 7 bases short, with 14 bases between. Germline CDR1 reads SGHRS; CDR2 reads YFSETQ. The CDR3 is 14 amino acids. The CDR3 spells CASSLLSRGGTQYF. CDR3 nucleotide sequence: TGCGCCAGCAGCTTGTTATCCAGGGGTGGGACCCAGTACTTC.

CDR3: CATSDWGFQGAAETQYF. The DNA of the CDR3 is TGTGCCACCAGTGATTGGGGGTTTCAGGGGGCGGCAGAGACCCAGTACTTC. The chain carries TRBV24-1 and TRBJ2-5; TRBD1 aligns across 8 bases. The germline CDR1 and CDR2 sequences are KGHDR and SFDVKD. V trimming: 2 bases; J trimming: 4 bases; junction bases outside the gene matches: 11. The CDR3 has 17 residues.

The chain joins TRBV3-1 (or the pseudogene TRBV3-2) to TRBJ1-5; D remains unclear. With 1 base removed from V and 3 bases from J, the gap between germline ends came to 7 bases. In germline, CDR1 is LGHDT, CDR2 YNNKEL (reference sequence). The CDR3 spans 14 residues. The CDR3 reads CASSQGRINQPQHF. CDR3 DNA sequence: TGTGCCAGCAGCCAAGGCAGGATCAATCAGCCCCAGCATTTT.

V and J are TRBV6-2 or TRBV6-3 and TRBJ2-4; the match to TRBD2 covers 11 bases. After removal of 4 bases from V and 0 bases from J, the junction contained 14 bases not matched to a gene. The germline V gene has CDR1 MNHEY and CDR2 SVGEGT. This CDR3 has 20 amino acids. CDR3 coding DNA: TGTGCCAGCAGTTGGGGTAGCGGGAGGGCCAGGGAACAAGCCAAAAACATTCAGTACTTC. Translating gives CASSWGSGRAREQAKNIQYF.

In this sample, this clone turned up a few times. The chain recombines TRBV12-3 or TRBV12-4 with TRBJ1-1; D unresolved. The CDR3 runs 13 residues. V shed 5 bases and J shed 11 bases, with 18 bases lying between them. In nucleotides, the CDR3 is TGTGCCAGCAGTCCAAGCTACACGGGGAGGGCTTTCTTT. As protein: CASSPSYTGRAFF.

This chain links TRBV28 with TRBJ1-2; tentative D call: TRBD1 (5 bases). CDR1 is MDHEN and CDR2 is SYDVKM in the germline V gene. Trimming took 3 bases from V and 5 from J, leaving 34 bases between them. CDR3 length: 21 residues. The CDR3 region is CASSFGAGTVGSVLHRYGYTF. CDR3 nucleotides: TGTGCCAGCAGTTTCGGGGCAGGGACTGTCGGTTCCGTCCTACACCGATATGGCTACACCTTC.

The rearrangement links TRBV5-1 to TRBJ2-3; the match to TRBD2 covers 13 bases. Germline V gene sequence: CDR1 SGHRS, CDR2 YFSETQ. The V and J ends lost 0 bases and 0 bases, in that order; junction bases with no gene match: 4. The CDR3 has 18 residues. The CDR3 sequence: CASSLATSGRPSTDTQYF. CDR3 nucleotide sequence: TGCGCCAGCAGCTTGGCGACTAGCGGGAGGCCAAGCACAGATACGCAGTATTTT.

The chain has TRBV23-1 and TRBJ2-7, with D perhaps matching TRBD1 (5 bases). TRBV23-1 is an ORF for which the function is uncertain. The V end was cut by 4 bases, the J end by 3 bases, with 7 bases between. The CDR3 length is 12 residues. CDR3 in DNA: TGCGCCAGCAGTCCAGGGAACTACGAGCAGTACTTC. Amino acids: CASSPGNYEQYF.

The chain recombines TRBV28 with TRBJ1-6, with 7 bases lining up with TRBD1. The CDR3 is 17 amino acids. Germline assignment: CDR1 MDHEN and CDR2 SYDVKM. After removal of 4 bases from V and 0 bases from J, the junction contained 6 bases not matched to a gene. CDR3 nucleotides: TGTGCCAGCAGTTCAGAGGGGGCGGCCTCCTATAATTCACCCCTCCACTTT. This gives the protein CASSSEGAASYNSPLHF.

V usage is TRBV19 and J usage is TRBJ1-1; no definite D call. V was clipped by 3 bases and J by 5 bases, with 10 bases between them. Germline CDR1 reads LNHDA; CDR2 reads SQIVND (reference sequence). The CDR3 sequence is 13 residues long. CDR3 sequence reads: CASSIQRDTEAFF. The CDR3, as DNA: TGTGCCAGTAGTATTCAACGGGATACTGAAGCTTTCTTT.

For the CDR3, the DNA is TGTGCCAGCAGCGGGCTAGCGGGACACTACGAGCAGTACTTC. Translating gives CASSGLAGHYEQYF. The J gene is TRBJ2-7, the V gene TRBV27; 9 bases agree with TRBD2. The V and J ends lost 6 bases and 3 bases, in that order; junction bases with no gene match: 6. CDR3 size: 14 residues. Germline V lookup: CDR1 MNHEY, CDR2 SMNVEV (reference sequence).

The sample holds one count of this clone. The CDR3 DNA sequence: TGTGCCAGCAGTTTATCTGGAACAGGGAGCAATCAGCCCCAGCATTTT. Its protein product is CASSLSGTGSNQPQHF. The chain combines TRBV27 with TRBJ1-5; the D gene is possibly TRBD1 (6 bases). The CDR3 consists of 16 residues. The germline CDR1 and CDR2 sequences are MNHEY and SMNVEV (reference sequence). V lost 0 bases and J 1 base, leaving 10 bases between the germline ends.

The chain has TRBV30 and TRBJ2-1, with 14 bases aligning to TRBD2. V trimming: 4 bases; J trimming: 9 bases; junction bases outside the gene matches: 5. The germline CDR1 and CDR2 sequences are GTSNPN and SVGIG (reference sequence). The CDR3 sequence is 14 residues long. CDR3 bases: TGTGCCTGGACGACTAGCGGGAGGGCAGCTGAGCAGTTCTTC. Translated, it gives CAWTTSGRAAEQFF.

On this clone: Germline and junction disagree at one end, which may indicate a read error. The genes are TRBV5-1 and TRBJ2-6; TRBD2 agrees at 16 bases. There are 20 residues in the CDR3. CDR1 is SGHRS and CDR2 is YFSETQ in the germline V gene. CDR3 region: CARSLGGTSGRAFGANVLTF. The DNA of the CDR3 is TGCGCCCGCAGCTTGGGGGGGACTAGCGGGAGGGCCTTTGGGGCCAACGTCCTGACTTTC.

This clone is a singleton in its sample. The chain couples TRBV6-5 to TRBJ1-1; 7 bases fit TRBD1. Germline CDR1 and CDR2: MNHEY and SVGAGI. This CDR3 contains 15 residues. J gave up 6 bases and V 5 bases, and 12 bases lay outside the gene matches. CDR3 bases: TGTGCCAGCAGTCTCGCTGGGACAGTGACCTCTGAAGCTTTCTTT. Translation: CASSLAGTVTSEAFF.

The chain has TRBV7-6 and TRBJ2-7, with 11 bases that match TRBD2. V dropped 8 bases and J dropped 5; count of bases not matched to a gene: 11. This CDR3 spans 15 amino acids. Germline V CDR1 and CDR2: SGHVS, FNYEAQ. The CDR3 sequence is CASAALAGGPHEQYF. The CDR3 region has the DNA TGTGCCAGCGCTGCCTTAGCGGGAGGGCCCCACGAGCAGTACTTC. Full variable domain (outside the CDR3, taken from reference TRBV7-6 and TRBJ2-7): GAGVSQSPRYKVTKRGQDVALRCDPISGHVSLYWYRQALGQGPEFLTYFNYEAQQDKSGLPNDRFSAERPEGSISTLTIQRTEQRDSAMYRCASAALAGGPHEQYFGPGTRLTVT.

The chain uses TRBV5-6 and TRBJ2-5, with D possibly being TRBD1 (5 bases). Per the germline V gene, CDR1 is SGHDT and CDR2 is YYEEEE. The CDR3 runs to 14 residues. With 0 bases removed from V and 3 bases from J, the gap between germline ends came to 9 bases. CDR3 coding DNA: TGTGCCAGCAGCTTGGCAGCAGGGAAAGAGACCCAGTACTTC. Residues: CASSLAAGKETQYF. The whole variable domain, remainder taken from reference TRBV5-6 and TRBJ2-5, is DAGVTQSPTHLIKTRGQQVTLRCSPKSGHDTVSWYQQALGQGPQFIFQYYEEEERQRGNFPDRFSGHQFPNYSSELNVNALLLGDSALYLCASSLAAGKETQYFGPGTRLLVL.

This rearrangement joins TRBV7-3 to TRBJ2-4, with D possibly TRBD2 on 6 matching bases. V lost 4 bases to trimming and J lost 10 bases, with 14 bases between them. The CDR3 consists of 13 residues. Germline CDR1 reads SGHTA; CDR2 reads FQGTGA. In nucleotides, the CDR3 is TGTGCCAGCAGCTCCGGGACTTTCGGTATTCAGTACTTC. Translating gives CASSSGTFGIQYF. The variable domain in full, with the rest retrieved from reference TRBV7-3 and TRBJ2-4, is GAGVSQTPSNKVTEKGKYVELRCDPISGHTALYWYRQSLGQGPEFLIYFQGTGAADDSGLPNDRFFAVRPEGSVSTLKIQRTERGDSAVYLCASSSGTFGIQYFGAGTRLSVL.

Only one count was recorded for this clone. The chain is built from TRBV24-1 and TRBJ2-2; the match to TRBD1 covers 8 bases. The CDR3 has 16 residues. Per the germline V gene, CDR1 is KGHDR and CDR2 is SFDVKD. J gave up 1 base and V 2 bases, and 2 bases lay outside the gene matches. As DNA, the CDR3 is TGTGCCACCAGTGATTGGACAGGGAGGAACACCGGGGAGCTGTTTTTT. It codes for CATSDWTGRNTGELFF.

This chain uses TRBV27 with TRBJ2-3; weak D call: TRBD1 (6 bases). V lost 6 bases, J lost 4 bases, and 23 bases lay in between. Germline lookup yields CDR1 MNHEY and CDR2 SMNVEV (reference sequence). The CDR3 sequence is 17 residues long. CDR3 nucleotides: TGTGCCAGCAGGGTATACTCCATCAGGGGAGAAGCAGATACGCAGTATTTT. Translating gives CASRVYSIRGEADTQYF.

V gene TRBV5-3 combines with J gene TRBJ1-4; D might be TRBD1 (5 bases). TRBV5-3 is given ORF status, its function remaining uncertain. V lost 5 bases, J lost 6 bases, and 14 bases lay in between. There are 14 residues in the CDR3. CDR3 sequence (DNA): TGTGCCAGAAGTTATGCGGTGGGGCATGAAAAACTGTTTTTT. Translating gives CARSYAVGHEKLFF.

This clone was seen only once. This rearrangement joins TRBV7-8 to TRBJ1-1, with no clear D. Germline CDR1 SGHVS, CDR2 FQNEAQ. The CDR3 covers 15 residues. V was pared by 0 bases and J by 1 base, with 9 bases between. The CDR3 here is CASSLASGTNTEAFF. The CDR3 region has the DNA TGTGCCAGCAGCTTAGCATCGGGAACGAACACTGAAGCTTTCTTT.

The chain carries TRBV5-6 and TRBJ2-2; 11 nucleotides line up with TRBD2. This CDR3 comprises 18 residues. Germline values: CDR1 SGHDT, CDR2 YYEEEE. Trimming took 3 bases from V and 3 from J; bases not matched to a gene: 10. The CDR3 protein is CASSSDRWTSGYTGELFF. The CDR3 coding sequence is TGTGCCAGCAGCTCGGACAGATGGACTAGCGGGTACACCGGGGAGCTGTTTTTT. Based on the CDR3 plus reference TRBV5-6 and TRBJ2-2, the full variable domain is DAGVTQSPTHLIKTRGQQVTLRCSPKSGHDTVSWYQQALGQGPQFIFQYYEEEERQRGNFPDRFSGHQFPNYSSELNVNALLLGDSALYLCASSSDRWTSGYTGELFFGEGSRLTVL.

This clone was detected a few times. The CDR3 DNA follows: TGTGCCAGCTCCGGGAATACAGGACAGGGACACGAGCAGTACTTC. It specifies CASSGNTGQGHEQYF. The chain employs TRBV18 and TRBJ2-7; TRBD1 aligns across 8 bases. Germline V gene data show CDR1 as KGHSH and CDR2 as LQKENI. Trimming removed 6 bases from V and 5 bases from J; junction bases left unmatched: 12. CDR3 size: 15 residues.

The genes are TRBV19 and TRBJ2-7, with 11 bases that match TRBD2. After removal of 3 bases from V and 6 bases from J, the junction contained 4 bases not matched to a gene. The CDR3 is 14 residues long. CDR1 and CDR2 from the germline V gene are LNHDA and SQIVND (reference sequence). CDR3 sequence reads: CASSISGTSGEQYF. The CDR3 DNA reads TGTGCCAGTAGTATCTCCGGGACTAGCGGCGAGCAGTACTTC.

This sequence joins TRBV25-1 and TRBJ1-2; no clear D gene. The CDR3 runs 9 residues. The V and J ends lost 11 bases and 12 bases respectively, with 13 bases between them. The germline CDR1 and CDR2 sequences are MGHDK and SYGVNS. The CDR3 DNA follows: TGTGCCTCCAGGCCGCGCCACACCTTC. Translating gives CASRPRHTF.

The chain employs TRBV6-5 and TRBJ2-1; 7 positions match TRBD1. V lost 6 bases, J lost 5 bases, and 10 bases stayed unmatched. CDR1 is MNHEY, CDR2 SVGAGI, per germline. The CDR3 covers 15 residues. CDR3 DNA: TGTGCCAGCAGCCGACCCGACAGGGCACACAATGAGCAGTTCTTC. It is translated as CASSRPDRAHNEQFF.